Here is one T cell receptor beta chain with its context. This clonotype occurred many times. Its antigen is currently not known. Base qualities are missing; no much larger clone stands one base away. The CDR3 numbers 12 residues from cysteine through phenylalanine. Of all the DNA, just the CDR3 is kept, 36 bases in frame from base 1. CDR1 and CDR2 (SQVTM, ANQGSEA) derive from the germline V gene. V is shortened by 4 bases, J by 3 bases, and the region joining them spans 9 bases. This sample was included in a study of patients and donors after allogeneic stem cell transplantation (TCRdb year 2020). Receptors were amplified or captured by RT-PCR. Sequencing was carried out with a NextSeq 550. TCRdb reanalyzed the raw reads on its own, using fastp at Q25 for trimming and MiXCR for clone calling, and kept in-frame beta chains. Merged by CDR3 protein, the rows form single entries marked with the most common genes and DNA. The sample contains 87,000 or so distinct CDR3 sequences, just under 5% of them found a single time. Of the sample, about 3% is held by the ten largest clones.

The rearrangement combines TRBV29-1 with TRBJ2-5; no D gene can be assigned with confidence. Sequenced input: blood, either unsorted or a sorted T cell fraction (not recorded which). The sequence derives from a human donor who was either an allogeneic HSCT recipient or a stem cell or donor lymphocyte infusion donor (not recorded which). It is not recorded whose cells these are; they may come from a transplant donor. The nucleotide sequence reads as follows: TGCAGCGTTGCGAAGCCCAAAGAGACCCAGTACTTC. Its protein product is CSVAKPKETQYF. The reference TRBV29-1 and TRBJ2-5 proteins fill in what lies around the CDR3, so the full variable domain reads SAVISQKPSRDICQRGTSLTIQCQVDSQVTMMFWYRQQPGQSLTLIATANQGSEATYESGFVIDKFPISRPNLTFSTLTVSNMSPEDSSIYLCSVAKPKETQYFGPGTRLLVL.